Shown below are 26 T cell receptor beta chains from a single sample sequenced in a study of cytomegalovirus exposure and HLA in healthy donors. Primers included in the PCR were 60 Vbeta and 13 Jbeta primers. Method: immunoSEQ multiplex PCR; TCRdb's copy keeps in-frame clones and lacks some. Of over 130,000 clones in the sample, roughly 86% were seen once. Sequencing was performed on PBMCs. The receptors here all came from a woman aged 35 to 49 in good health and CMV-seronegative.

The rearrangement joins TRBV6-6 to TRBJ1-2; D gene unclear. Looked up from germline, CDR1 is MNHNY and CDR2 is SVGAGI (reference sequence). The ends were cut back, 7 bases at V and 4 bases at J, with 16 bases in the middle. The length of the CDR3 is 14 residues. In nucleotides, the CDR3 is TGTGCCAGCACCCCGGGATCGGGTACCTATGGCTACACCTTC. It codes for CASTPGSGTYGYTF.

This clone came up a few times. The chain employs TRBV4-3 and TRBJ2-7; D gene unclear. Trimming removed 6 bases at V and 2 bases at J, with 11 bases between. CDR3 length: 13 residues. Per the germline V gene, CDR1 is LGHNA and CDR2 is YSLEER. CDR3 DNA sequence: TGCGCCAGCAGTGAGGAAATTGCCTACGAGCAGTACTTC. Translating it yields CASSEEIAYEQYF.

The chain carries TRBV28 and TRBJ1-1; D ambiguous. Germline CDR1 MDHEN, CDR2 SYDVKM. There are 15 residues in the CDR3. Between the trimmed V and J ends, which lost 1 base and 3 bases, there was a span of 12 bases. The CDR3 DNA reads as TGTGCCAGCAGTTTATTGGGGAGGAGGGACACTGAAGCTTTCTTT. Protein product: CASSLLGRRDTEAFF.

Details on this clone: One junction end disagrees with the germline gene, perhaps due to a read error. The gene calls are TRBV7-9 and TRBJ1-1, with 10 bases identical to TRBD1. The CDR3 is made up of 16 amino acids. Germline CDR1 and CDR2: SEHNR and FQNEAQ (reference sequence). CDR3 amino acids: CSSSPPGTGVATEAFF. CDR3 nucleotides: TGTTCCAGCAGCCCACCTGGGACAGGGGTCGCCACTGAAGCTTTCTTT.

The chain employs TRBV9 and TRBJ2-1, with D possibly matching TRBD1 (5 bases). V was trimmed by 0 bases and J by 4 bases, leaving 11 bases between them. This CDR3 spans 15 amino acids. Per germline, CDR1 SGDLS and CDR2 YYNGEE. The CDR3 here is CASSVGLGVYNEQFF. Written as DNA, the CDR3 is TGTGCCAGCAGCGTAGGGCTAGGGGTTTACAATGAGCAGTTCTTC.

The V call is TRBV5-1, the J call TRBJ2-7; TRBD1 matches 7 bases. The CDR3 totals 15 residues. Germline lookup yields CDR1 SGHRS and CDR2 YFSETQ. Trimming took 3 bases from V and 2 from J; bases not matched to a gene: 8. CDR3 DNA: TGCGCCAGCAGCTCCGAACCGACAGGGACCTACGAGCAGTACTTC. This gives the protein CASSSEPTGTYEQYF.

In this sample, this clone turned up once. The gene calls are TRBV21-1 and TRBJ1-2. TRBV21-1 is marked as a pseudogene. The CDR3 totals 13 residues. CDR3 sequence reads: CASSKPRPFTGTF. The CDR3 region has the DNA TGTGCCAGCAGCAAACCTAGGCCATTTACCGGCACCTTC.

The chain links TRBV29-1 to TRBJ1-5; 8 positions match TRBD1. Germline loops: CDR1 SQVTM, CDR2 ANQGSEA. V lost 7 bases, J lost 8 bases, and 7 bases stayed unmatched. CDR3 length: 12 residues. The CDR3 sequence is CSARQGTEPQHF. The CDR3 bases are TGCAGCGCCCGACAGGGGACTGAGCCCCAGCATTTT.

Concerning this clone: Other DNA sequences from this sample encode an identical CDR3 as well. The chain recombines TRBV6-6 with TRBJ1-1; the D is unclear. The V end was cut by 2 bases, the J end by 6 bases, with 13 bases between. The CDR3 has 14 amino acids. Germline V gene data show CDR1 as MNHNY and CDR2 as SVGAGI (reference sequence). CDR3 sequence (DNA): TGTGCCAGCAGTTACGGAGGGATGGACGCTGAAGCTTTCTTT. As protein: CASSYGGMDAEAFF.

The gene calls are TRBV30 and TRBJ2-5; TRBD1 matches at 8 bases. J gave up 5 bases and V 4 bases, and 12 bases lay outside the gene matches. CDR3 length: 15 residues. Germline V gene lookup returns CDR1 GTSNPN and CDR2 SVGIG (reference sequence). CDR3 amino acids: CAWNHRGSVGETQYF. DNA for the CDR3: TGTGCCTGGAATCACAGGGGGTCGGTCGGGGAGACCCAGTACTTC.

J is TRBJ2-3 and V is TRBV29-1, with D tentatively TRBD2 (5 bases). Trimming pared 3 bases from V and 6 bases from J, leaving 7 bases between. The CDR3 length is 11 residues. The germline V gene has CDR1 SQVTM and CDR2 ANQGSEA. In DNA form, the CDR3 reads TGCAGCGTTGATAAGCGGGATACGCAGTATTTT. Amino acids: CSVDKRDTQYF.

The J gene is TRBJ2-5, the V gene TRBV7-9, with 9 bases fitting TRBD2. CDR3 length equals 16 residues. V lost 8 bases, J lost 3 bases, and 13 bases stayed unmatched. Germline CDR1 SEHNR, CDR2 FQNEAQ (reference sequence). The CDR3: CASAEGAGGKEETQYF. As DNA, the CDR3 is TGTGCCAGCGCGGAAGGAGCGGGAGGCAAGGAAGAGACCCAGTACTTC.

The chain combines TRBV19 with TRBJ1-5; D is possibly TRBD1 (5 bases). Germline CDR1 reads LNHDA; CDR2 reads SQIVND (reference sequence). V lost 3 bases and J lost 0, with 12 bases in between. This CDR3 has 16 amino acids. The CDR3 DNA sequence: TGTGCCAGTAGTATGGGCCCCACAGGTAGCAATCAGCCCCAGCATTTT. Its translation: CASSMGPTGSNQPQHF.

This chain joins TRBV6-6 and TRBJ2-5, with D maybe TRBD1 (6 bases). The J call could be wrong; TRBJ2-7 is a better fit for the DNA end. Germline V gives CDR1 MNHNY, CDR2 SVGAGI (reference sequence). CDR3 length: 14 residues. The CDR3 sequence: CASNRQVSSYEQYF. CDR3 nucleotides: TGTGCCAGCAACAGACAGGTAAGCTCCTACGAGCAGTACTTC.

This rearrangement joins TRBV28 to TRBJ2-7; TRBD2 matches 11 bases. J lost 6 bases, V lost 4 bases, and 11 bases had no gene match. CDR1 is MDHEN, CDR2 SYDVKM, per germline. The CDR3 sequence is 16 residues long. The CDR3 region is CASSSIGTSGGSEQYF. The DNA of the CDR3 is TGTGCCAGCAGTTCCATAGGTACTAGCGGGGGCTCCGAGCAGTACTTC.

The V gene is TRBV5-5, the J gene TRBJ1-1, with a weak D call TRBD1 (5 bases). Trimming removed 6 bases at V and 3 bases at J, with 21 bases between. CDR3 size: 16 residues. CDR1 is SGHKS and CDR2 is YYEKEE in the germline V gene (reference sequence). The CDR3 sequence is CASIIFGGTLDTEAFF. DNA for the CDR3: TGTGCCAGCATCATCTTCGGGGGGACTCTTGACACTGAAGCTTTCTTT. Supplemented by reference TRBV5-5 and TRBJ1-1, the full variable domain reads DAGVTQSPTHLIKTRGQQVTLRCSPISGHKSVSWYQQVLGQGPQFIFQYYEKEERGRGNFPDRFSARQFPNYSSELNVNALLLGDSALYLCASIIFGGTLDTEAFFGQGTRLTVV.

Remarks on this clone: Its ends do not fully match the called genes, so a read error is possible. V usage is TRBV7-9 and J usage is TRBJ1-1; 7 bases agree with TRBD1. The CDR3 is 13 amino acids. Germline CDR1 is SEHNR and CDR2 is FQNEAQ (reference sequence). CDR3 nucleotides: TGTTCCAGCAGCTTAGGGGGCTTGGTTGAAGCTTTCTTT. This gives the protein CSSSLGGLVEAFF.

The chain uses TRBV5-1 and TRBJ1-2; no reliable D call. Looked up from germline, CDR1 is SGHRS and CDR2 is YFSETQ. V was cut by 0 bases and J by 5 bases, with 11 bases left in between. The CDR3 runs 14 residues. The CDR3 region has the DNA TGCGCCAGCAGCTTGGAAATGGCGGAATATGGCTACACCTTC. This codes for CASSLEMAEYGYTF.

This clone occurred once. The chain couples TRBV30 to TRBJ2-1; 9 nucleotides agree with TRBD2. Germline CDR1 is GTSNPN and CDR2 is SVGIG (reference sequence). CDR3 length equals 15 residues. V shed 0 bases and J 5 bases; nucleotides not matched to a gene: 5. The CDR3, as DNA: TGTGCCTGGAGTGTACTGACTAGCGGAAACAATGAGCAGTTCTTC. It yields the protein CAWSVLTSGNNEQFF.

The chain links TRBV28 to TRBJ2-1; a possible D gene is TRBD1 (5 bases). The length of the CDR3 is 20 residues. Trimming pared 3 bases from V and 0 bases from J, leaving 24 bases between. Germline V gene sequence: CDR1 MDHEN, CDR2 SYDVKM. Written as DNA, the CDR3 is TGTGCCAGCAGTTTCCCAGGGTCATTTCCATCCGCAAGCTCCTACAATGAGCAGTTCTTC. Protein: CASSFPGSFPSASSYNEQFF.

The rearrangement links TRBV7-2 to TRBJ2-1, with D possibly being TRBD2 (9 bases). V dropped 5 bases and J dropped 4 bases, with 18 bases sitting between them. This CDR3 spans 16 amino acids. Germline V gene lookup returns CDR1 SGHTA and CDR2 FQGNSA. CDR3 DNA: TGTGCCAGCAGCCCAGGGGGCGGGAGGGCTTACAATGAGCAGTTCTTC. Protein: CASSPGGGRAYNEQFF.

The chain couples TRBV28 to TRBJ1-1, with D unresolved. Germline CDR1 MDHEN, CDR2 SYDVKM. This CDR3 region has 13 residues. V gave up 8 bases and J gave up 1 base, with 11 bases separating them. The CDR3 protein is CASEPGQNTEAFF. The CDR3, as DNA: TGTGCCAGCGAACCTGGCCAGAACACTGAAGCTTTCTTT.

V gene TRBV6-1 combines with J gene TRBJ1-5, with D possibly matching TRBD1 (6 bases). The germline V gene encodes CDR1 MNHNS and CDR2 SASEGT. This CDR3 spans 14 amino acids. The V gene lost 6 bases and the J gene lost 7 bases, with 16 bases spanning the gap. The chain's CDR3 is CASRVTGSRQPQHF. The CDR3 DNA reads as TGTGCCAGCAGGGTAACAGGGTCCCGGCAGCCCCAGCATTTT.

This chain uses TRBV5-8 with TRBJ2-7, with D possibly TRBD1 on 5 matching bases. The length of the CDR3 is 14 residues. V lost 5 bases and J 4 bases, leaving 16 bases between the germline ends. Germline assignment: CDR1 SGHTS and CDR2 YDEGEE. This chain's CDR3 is CASSSRVRLYEQYF. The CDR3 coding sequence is TGTGCCAGCAGTTCCAGGGTTCGACTGTACGAGCAGTACTTC.

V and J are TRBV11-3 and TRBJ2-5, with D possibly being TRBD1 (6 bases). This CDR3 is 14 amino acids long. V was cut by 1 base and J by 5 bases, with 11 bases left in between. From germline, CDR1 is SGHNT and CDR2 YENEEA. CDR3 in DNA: TGTGCCAGCAGCTTAGCTACCAGGGGTGAGACCCAGTACTTC. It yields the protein CASSLATRGETQYF.

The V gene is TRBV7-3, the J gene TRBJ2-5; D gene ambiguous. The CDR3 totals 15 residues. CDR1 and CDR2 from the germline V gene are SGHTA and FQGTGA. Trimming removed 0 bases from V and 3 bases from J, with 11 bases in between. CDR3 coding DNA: TGTGCCAGCAGCTTAACCGGGTCCCAAGAAGAGACCCAGTACTTC. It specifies CASSLTGSQEETQYF.